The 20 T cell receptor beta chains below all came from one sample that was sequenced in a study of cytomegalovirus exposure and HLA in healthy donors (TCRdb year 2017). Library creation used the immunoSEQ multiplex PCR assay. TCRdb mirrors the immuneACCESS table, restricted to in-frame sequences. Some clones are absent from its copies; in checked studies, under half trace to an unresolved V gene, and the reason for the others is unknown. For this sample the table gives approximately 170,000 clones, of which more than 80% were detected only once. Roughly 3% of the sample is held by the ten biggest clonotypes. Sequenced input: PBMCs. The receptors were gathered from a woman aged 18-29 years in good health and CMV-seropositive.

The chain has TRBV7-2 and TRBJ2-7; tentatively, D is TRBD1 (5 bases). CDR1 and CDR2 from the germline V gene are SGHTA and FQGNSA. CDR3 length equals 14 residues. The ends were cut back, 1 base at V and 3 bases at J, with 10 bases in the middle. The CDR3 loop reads CASSLGGSRYEQYF. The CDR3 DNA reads TGTGCCAGCAGCTTAGGGGGCTCTCGCTACGAGCAGTACTTC.

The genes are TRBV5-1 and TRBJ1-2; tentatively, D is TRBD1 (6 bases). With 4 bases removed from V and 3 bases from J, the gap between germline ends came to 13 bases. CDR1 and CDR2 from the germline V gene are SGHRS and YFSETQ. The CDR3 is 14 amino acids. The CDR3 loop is CASSRGQWDYGYTF. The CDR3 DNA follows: TGCGCCAGCAGCCGTGGACAGTGGGACTATGGCTACACCTTC.

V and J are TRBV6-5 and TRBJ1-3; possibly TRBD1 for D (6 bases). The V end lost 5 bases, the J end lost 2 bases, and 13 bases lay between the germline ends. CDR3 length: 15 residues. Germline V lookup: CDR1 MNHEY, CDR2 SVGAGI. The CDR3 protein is CASSPLRDTGNTIYF. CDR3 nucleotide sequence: TGTGCCAGCAGTCCGCTCCGGGACACTGGAAACACCATATATTTT.

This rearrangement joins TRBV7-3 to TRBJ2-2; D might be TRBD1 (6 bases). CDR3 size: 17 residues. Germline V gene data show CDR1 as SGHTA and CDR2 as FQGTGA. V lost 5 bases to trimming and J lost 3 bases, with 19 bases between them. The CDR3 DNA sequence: TGTGCCAGCAGCGGGGGCCCTCAGGGGTGGGACACCGGGGAGCTGTTTTTT. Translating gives CASSGGPQGWDTGELFF. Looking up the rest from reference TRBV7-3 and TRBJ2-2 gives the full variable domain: GAGVSQTPSNKVTEKGKYVELRCDPISGHTALYWYRQSLGQGPEFLIYFQGTGAADDSGLPNDRFFAVRPEGSVSTLKIQRTERGDSAVYLCASSGGPQGWDTGELFFGEGSRLTVL.

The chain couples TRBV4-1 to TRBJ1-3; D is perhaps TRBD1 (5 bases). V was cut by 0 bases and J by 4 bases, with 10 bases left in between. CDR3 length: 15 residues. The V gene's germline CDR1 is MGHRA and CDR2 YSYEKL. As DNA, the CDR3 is TGCGCCAGCAGCCAAGATGGGGGGTCGGGAAACACCATATATTTT. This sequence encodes CASSQDGGSGNTIYF.

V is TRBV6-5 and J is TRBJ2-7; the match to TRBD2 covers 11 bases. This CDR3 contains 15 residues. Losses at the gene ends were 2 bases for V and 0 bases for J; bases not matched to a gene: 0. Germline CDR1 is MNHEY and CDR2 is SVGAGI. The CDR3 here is CASSYGTSGSYEQYF. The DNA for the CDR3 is TGTGCCAGCAGTTACGGGACTAGCGGCTCCTACGAGCAGTACTTC.

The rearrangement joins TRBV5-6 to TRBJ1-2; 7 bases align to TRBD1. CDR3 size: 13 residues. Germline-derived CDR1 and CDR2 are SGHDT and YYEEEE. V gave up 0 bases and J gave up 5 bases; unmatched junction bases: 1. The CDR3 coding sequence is TGTGCCAGCAGCTTGGAGGGGGCGTATGGCTACACCTTC. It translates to CASSLEGAYGYTF.

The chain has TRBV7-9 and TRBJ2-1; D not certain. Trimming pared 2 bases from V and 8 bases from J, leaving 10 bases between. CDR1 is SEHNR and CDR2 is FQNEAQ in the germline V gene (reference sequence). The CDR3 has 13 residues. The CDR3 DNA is TGTGCCAGCAGCTTAACTACCTATGATGAGCAGTTCTTC. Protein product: CASSLTTYDEQFF. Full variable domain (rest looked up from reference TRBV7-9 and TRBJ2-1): DTGVSQNPRHKITKRGQNVTFRCDPISEHNRLYWYRQTLGQGPEFLTYFQNEAQLEKSRLLSDRFSAERPKGSFSTLEIQRTEQGDSAMYLCASSLTTYDEQFFGPGTRLTVL.

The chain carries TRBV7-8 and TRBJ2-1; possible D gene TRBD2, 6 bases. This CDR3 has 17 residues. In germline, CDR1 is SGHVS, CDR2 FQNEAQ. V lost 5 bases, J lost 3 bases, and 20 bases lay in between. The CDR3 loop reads CASSRAGSGLSYNEQFF. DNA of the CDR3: TGTGCCAGCAGCCGCGCGGGAAGTGGTCTGAGCTACAATGAGCAGTTCTTC.

This CDR3 is CASTDREYQPQHF. The DNA of the CDR3 is TGTGCCAGCACGGACAGGGAATATCAGCCCCAGCATTTT. The chain uses TRBV2 and TRBJ1-5, with 8 bases aligning to TRBD1. This CDR3 is 13 amino acids long. Trimming removed 7 bases from V and 5 bases from J; junction bases left unmatched: 4. CDR1 SNHLY and CDR2 FYNNEI come from the germline V gene.

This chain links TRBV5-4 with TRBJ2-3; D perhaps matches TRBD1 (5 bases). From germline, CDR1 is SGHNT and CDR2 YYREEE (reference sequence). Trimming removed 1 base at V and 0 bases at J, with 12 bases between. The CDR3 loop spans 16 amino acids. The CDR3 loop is CASSLIGGASTDTQYF. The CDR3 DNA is TGTGCCAGCAGCTTGATTGGTGGGGCCAGCACAGATACGCAGTATTTT.

The CDR3, as DNA: TGCGCCAGCAGCTTGGAGGCGGGGAACGGTGGAAACACCATATATTTT. Protein sequence: CASSLEAGNGGNTIYF. This chain connects TRBV5-1 to TRBJ1-3; D remains ambiguous. CDR3 length equals 16 residues. Germline CDR1 and CDR2: SGHRS and YFSETQ. Trimming removed 0 bases from V and 3 bases from J, with 13 bases in between.

The CDR3 loop reads CASSPTSGTRGTQYF. CDR3 DNA sequence: TGTGCCAGCAGCCCCACTTCCGGGACTAGGGGGACCCAGTACTTC. The V call is TRBV7-8, the J call TRBJ2-5, with 8 bases fitting TRBD2. The CDR3 spans 15 residues. Losses at the gene ends were 5 bases for V and 7 bases for J; bases not matched to a gene: 12. Looked up from germline, CDR1 is SGHVS and CDR2 is FQNEAQ.

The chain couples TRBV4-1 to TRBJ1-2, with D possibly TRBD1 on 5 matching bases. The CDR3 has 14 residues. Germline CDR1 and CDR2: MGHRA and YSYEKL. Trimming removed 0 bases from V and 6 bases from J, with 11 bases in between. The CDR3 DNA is TGCGCCAGCAGCCAAGAAGAGACAGTGAATGGCTACACCTTC. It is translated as CASSQEETVNGYTF.

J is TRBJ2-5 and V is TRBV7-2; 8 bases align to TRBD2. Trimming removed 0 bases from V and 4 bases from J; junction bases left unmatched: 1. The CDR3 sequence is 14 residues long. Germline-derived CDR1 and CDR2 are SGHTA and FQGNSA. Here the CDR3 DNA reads TGTGCCAGCAGCTTAGCAGCGGGAGCAGAGACCCAGTACTTC. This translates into CASSLAAGAETQYF. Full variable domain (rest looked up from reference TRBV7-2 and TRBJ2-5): GAGVSQSPSNKVTEKGKDVELRCDPISGHTALYWYRQSLGQGLEFLIYFQGNSAPDKSGLPSDRFSAERTGGSVSTLTIQRTQQEDSAVYLCASSLAAGAETQYFGPGTRLLVL.

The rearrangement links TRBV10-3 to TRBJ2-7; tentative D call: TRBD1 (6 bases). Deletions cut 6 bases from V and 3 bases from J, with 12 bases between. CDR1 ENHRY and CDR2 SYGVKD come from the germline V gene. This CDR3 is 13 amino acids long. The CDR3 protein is CAISGQQVYEQYF. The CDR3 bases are TGTGCCATCAGCGGACAGCAAGTCTACGAGCAGTACTTC.

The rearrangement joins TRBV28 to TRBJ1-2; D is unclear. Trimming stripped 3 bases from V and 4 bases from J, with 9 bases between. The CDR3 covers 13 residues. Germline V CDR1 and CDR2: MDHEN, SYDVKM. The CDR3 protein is CASSLPLAYGYTF. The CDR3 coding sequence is TGTGCCAGCAGTTTGCCATTGGCCTATGGCTACACCTTC.

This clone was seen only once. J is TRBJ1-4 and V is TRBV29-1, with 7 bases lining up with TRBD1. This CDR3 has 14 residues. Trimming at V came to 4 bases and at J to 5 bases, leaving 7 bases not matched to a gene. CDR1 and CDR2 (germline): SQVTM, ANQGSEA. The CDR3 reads CSVGRGTDNEKLFF. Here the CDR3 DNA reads TGCAGCGTTGGAAGGGGGACAGACAATGAAAAACTGTTTTTT.

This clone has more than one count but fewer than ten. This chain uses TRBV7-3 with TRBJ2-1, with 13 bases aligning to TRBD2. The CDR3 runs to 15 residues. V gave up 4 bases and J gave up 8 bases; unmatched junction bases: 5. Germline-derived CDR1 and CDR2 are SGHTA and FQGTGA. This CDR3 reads CASSSTSGRVDEQFF. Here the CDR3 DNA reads TGTGCCAGCAGCTCCACTAGCGGGAGGGTCGATGAGCAGTTCTTC.

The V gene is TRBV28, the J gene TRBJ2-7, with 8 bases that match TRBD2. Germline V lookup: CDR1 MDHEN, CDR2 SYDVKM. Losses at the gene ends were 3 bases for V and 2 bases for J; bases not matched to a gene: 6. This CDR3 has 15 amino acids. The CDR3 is CASSFGLAGTYEQYF. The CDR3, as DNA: TGTGCCAGCAGTTTTGGACTAGCAGGGACCTACGAGCAGTACTTC.